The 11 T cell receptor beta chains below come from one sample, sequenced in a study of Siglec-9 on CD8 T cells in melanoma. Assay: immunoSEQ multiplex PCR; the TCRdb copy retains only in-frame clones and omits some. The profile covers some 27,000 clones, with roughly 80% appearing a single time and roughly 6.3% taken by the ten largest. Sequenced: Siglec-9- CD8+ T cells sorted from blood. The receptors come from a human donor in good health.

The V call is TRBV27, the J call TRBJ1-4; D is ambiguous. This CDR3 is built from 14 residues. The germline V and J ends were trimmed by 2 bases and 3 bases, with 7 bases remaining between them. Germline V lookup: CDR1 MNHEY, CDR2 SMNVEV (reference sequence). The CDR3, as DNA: TGTGCCAGCAGTTTACTAGGGCCTAATGAAAAACTGTTTTTT. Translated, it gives CASSLLGPNEKLFF.

The CDR3 sequence: CASSDFNYGYTF. DNA of the CDR3: TGTGCCAGCAGTGACTTTAACTATGGCTACACCTTC. The chain links TRBV27 to TRBJ1-2; unclear D gene. This CDR3 is 12 amino acids long. Trimming took 5 bases from V and 1 from J, leaving 5 bases between them. Germline assignment: CDR1 MNHEY and CDR2 SMNVEV (reference sequence).

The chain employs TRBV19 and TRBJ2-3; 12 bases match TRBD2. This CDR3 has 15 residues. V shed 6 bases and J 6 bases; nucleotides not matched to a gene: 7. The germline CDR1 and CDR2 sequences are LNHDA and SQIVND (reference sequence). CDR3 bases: TGTGCCAGTAGCACCGGGACTAGCGGGTCGGATACGCAGTATTTT. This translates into CASSTGTSGSDTQYF.

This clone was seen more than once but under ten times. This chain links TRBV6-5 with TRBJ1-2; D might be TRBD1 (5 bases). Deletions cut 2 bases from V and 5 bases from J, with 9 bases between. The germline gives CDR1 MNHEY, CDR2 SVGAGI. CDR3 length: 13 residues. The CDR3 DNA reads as TGTGCCAGCAGTTACGCCAGGGTTTATGGCTACACCTTC. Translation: CASSYARVYGYTF.

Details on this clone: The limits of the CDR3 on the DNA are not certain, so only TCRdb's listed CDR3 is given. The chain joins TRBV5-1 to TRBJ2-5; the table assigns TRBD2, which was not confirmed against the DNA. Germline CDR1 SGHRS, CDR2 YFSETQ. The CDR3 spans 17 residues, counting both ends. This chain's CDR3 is CASSLSTQRYFGETQYF.

The CDR3 protein is CASSPLGGYSYGYTF. The CDR3 nucleotides read TGTGCCAGCAGCCCCCTCGGGGGCTATAGCTATGGCTACACCTTC. The V and J genes are TRBV7-9 and TRBJ1-2, with a tentative D call TRBD1 (6 bases). V gave up 5 bases and J gave up 4 bases, with 17 bases separating them. This CDR3 region has 15 residues. Germline CDR1 is SEHNR and CDR2 is FQNEAQ (reference sequence).

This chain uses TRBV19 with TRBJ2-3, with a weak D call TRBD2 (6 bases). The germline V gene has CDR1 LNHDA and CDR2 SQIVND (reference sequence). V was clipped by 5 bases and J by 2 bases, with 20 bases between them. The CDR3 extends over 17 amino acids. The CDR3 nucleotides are TGTGCCAGTAGTGAATCGGGGGAGGTAGCCCCCACAGATACGCAGTATTTT. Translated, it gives CASSESGEVAPTDTQYF.

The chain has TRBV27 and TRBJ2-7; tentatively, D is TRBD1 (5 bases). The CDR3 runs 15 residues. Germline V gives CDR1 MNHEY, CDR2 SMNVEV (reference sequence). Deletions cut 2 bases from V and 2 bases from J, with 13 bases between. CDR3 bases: TGTGCCAGCAGTTTAAACACAGGACGAACCTACGAGCAGTACTTC. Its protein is CASSLNTGRTYEQYF.

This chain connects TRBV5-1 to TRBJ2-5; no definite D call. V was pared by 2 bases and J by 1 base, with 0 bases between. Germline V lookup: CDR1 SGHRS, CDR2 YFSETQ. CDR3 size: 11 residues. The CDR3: CASSFQETQYF. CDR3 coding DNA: TGCGCCAGCAGCTTCCAAGAGACCCAGTACTTC. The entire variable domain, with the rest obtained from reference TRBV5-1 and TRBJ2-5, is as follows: KAGVTQTPRYLIKTRGQQVTLSCSPISGHRSVSWYQQTPGQGLQFLFEYFSETQRNKGNFPGRFSGRQFSNSRSEMNVSTLELGDSALYLCASSFQETQYFGPGTRLLVL.

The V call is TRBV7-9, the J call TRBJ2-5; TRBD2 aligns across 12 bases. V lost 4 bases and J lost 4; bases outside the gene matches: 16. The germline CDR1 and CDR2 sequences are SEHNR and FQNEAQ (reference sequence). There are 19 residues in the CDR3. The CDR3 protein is CASSSRIGLAGTRGETQYF. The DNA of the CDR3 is TGTGCCAGCAGCTCCCGGATCGGACTAGCGGGGACGCGGGGAGAGACCCAGTACTTC.

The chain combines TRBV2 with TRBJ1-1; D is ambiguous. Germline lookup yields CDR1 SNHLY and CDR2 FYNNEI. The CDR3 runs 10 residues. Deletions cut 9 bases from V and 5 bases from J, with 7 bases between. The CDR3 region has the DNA TGTGCCAGTGGTTGGACTGAAGCTTTCTTT. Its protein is CASGWTEAFF.